This T cell receptor beta chain is from a study of cytomegalovirus exposure and HLA in healthy donors. Study-level results: In a later analysis, across HLA loci, associated TCR counts were highest for DRB1, lowest for HLA-C. Despite most TCR sequences being rare, some public TCRs occurred in many donors. According to the study, around 150 TCR beta chains were cytomegalovirus-associated. Later analysis associated a missense DCLRE1C variant with TCR beta V- and J-gene trimming.

Vbeta (60) and Jbeta (13) primers were used in the PCR. Libraries were prepared by immunoSEQ multiplex PCR; TCRdb keeps only in-frame clonotypes and omits some of them. This table holds about 120,000 clones, 77% found once. Remarks on this clone: Its antigen remains unknown.

The CDR3 is made up of 16 amino acids. Germline V gives CDR1 SGHRS, CDR2 YFSETQ. Trimming cost V 2 bases and J 5 bases; bases outside gene matches: 10. The origin of this receptor is a man in his forties or fifties in good health and CMV-seropositive. Sequencing input: PBMCs. This chain joins TRBV5-1 and TRBJ2-5; 9 bases align to TRBD2. The CDR3 DNA reads as TGCGCCAGCAGCTTCGGGGTAGCGGGAGCGGCGGAGACCCAGTACTTC. Translation gives CASSFGVAGAAETQYF.